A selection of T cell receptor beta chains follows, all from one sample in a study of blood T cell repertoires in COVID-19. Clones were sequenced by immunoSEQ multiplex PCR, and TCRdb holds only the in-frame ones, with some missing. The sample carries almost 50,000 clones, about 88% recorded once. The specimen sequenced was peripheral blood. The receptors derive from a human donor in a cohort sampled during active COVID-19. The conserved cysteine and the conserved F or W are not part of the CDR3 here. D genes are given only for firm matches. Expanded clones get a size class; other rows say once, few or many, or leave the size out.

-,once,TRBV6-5,ASTGAYEQY
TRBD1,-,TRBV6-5,ASTSRAGGGYGYT
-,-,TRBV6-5,ASSYGGSSGNEQF
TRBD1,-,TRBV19,ASSNDGQGAQPQH
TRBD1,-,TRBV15,ATSSKDGTGGHTYQPQH
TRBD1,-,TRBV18,ASSPFRQGGTEAF
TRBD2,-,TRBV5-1,ASSRGGRYNEQF
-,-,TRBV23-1,ASSQSLRSGNTIY
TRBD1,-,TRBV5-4,ASSPGQGTNQPQH
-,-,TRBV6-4,ASSDGTSTDTQY
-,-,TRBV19,ASSIGARNNAEAF
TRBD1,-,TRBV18,ASAPGQGYGYT
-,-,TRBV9,ASSVDGKNIQY
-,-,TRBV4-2,ASSQGHTDTQY
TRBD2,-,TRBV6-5,ASSGTSGKGDTQY
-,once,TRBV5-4,ASSNGQGGSETQY
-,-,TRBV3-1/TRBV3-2,ASSYMNTEAF
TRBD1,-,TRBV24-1,ATSAGRGRNTIY
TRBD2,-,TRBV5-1,ASSKGGLAYNEQF
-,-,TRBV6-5,ATAGTMKAEAF
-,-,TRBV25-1,ASALTAYNSPLH
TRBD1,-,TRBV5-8,ASSFLLTGTNYGYT
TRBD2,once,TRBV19,ASSISLAGDPQY
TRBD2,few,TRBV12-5,ASGWAQAGVNPNEQF
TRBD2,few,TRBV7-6,ASSLLGGQETQY
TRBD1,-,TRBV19,ASSTSGTGGEKLF
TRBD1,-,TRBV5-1,ASSFGTDNSPLH
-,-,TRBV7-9,ASSLVALNTEAF
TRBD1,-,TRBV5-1,ASSFGDRGRTEAF
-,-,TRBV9,ASSVDFQGSETQY
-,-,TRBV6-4,ASSDTYPNEGREQF
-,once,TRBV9,ASSVGATSGNTIY
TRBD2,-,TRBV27,ASRRFATGTSGRASENIQY
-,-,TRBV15,ATSRALPHIGRGKGYQPQH
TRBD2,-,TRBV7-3,ASSPGLAGHQEQF